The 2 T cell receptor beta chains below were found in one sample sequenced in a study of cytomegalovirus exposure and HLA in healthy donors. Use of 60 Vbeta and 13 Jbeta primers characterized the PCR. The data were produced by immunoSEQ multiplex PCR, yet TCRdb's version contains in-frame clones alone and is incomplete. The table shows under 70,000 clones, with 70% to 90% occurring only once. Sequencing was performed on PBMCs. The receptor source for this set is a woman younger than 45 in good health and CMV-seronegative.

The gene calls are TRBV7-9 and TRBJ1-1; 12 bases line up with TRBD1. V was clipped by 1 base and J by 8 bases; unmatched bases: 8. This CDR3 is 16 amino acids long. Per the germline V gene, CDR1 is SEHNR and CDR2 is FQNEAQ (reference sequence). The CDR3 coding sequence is TGTGCCAGCAGCTTAGGGGACAGGGGGCTCACGAGGGAAGCTTTCTTT. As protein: CASSLGDRGLTREAFF.

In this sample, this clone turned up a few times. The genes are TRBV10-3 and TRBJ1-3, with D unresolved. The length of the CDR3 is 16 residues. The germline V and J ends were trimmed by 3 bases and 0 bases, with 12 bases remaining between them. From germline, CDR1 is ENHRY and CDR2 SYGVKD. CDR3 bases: TGTGCCATCAGTGACGTCCGACACCGCTCTGGAAACACCATATATTTT. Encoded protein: CAISDVRHRSGNTIYF.